This TCR beta chain appears in the sequencing data of a study of OX40 agonist ivuxolimab in advanced cancers. Generated by immunoSEQ multiplex PCR, the TCRdb table keeps only in-frame clones and is missing some. The data show under 35,000 clones, about nine tenths seen once. V was trimmed by 5 bases and J by 7 bases, leaving 12 bases between them. This CDR3 has 13 amino acids. Germline V gene lookup returns CDR1 SGHTA and CDR2 FQGNSA. This chain joins TRBV7-2 and TRBJ1-5; D might be TRBD1 (6 bases). The sequence was obtained from an adult with an advanced solid tumor such as melanoma, head and neck, liver or kidney cancer. Sequenced here: CD4+ or CD8+ T cells sorted from blood, sampled in a trial of the OX40 agonist ivuxolimab. The CDR3 DNA reads as TGTGCCAGCAGCCCAGAAGGGGGACAGCCCCAGCATTTT. Translated, it gives CASSPEGGQPQHF.